This TCR beta chain comes out of a study of cytomegalovirus exposure and HLA in healthy donors. Study-wide results and limits: A later analysis reportedly identified an Asian-associated ancestry cluster as carrying fewer N-insertions than the roughly 600-donor mean.

To note about this clone: Antigen unknown. The junction and the germline gene differ at one end; a read error may be behind it.

PCR primers comprised 60 Vbeta and 13 Jbeta primers. Some clones are missing from TCRdb's copy, which holds only in-frame ones; the method was immunoSEQ multiplex PCR. The sample carries some 190,000 clones, 81% recorded once. The germline gives CDR1 MGHRA, CDR2 YSYEKL. The CDR3 extends over 16 amino acids. This chain connects TRBV4-1 to TRBJ1-5; D is unresolved. The receptor comes from a man aged 18 to 30 in good health and CMV-seronegative. The sample consisted of PBMCs. The CDR3 DNA sequence: TGCGCCAGCAGCCAAGTCGCGGGGAAAGGCAATCGGCCCCAGCATTTT. As protein: CASSQVAGKGNRPQHF.